This T cell receptor (beta chain) was obtained from a study of STAT3 mutations in large granular lymphocyte leukemia. Looking at the study overall: Immunosuppressive therapy was given to more than half of T-LGLL patients.

The V and J ends lost 0 bases and 5 bases, in that order; junction bases with no gene match: 5. CDR1 and CDR2 (germline): SGHRS, YFSETQ. The CDR3 is 15 amino acids. Concerning this clone: Antigen: not known.

General observations from the study: Clonal expansion was inferred from samples taken at other timepoints. Every T-cell large granular lymphocyte leukemia patient had at least one immunodominant TCR beta clonotype.

Only in-frame clones appear in the TCRdb table, and some are missing; sequencing was by immunoSEQ multiplex PCR. The sample carries over 15,000 clones, 80% to 95% recorded once. J is TRBJ1-1 and V is TRBV5-1; 9 bases match TRBD1. The specimen was peripheral blood mononuclear cells. The clonotype was recovered from a woman between 50 and 59 years old with T-cell large granular lymphocyte leukemia. Some clones in this sample may be carry-over from other donors' samples. DNA for the CDR3: TGCGCCAGCAGCTTGGGGGACAGGGCCGTTACTGAAGCTTTCTTT. Its translation: CASSLGDRAVTEAFF.